Listed below are T cell receptor beta chains from one sample, sequenced in a study of cytomegalovirus exposure and HLA in healthy donors. Generated by immunoSEQ multiplex PCR, the TCRdb table keeps only in-frame clones and is missing some. The repertoire holds some 140,000 clones, with more than 60% as singletons. What was sequenced was PBMCs. These receptors were obtained from a woman between 45 and 60 years old in good health and CMV-seropositive. Each CDR3 is given with its conserved first and last residue. Each record gives: J gene, V gene, CDR3 protein.

J: TRBJ2-1; V: TRBV29-1; CDR3: CSVERAGARDEQFF
J: TRBJ1-1; V: TRBV7-6; CDR3: CASSLEGGARAEAFF
J: TRBJ1-2; V: TRBV28; CDR3: CASAYSVRDYGYTF
J: TRBJ2-1; V: TRBV5-8; CDR3: CASSGGNVNEQFF
J: TRBJ1-5; V: TRBV4-1; CDR3: CASSQDMGSNQPQHF
J: TRBJ1-2; V: TRBV30; CDR3: CASQGGYGYTF
J: TRBJ1-1; V: TRBV5-6; CDR3: CASSLAGNTEAFF
J: TRBJ2-5; V: TRBV5-4; CDR3: CASTRAGGVETQYF
J: TRBJ2-3; V: TRBV7-3; CDR3: CASSLSLSTDTQYF
J: TRBJ1-2; V: TRBV6-1; CDR3: CAKGGPSSDYGYTF
J: TRBJ2-1; V: TRBV30; CDR3: CASATSSNEQFF
J: TRBJ2-7; V: TRBV10-3; CDR3: CAIRVNNEQYF
J: TRBJ2-7; V: TRBV5-1; CDR3: CASSLDQGPYEQYF
J: TRBJ2-3; V: TRBV7-9; CDR3: CSSSSYNLRERDDTQYF
J: TRBJ2-1; V: TRBV4-2; CDR3: CASSQATGGNEQFF
J: TRBJ1-1; V: TRBV29-1; CDR3: CSVEAQAMNTEAFF
J: TRBJ2-3; V: TRBV7-2; CDR3: CASSSGTDTQYF
J: TRBJ1-4; V: TRBV19; CDR3: CASSMRGTNEKLFF
J: -; V: TRBV2; CDR3: CASSDGTGGKRYEQYF
J: TRBJ2-7; V: TRBV6-5; CDR3: CASSRGVGILYEQYF
J: TRBJ2-7; V: TRBV7-9; CDR3: CASSSPQGAIEQYF
J: TRBJ2-1; V: TRBV29-1; CDR3: CSPRNAGAQFF
J: TRBJ2-2; V: TRBV6-5; CDR3: CASKSFSDTGELFF
J: TRBJ2-5; V: TRBV30; CDR3: CAWRGQGGRETQYF
J: TRBJ1-1; V: TRBV30; CDR3: CAWSRGQGSTEAFF
J: TRBJ1-1; V: TRBV18; CDR3: CASSPSGTGDTEAFF
J: TRBJ1-1; V: TRBV4-1; CDR3: CASSQAGGQGPEAFF
J: TRBJ2-1; V: TRBV10-2; CDR3: CASRGDRGGLRNEQFF
J: TRBJ1-1; V: TRBV15; CDR3: CATSRGGTGRFAEAFF
J: TRBJ1-2; V: TRBV9; CDR3: CASSSGDRAYGYTF
J: TRBJ1-6; V: TRBV27; CDR3: CASGNLWGTEGSPLHF
J: TRBJ1-1; V: TRBV4-2; CDR3: CASSPPLGHTEAFF
J: TRBJ1-1; V: TRBV15; CDR3: CATSRDSRGDAEAFF
J: TRBJ1-1; V: TRBV5-1; CDR3: CASSLAGTANTEAFF
J: TRBJ2-2; V: TRBV7-9; CDR3: CASSYAGTGVAGELFF
J: TRBJ1-2; V: TRBV7-9; CDR3: CASSLGTGGDYGYTF
J: TRBJ2-1; V: TRBV5-1; CDR3: CASSPLAGGVNEQFF
J: TRBJ2-3; V: TRBV9; CDR3: CASSVSGQGKDTQYF
J: TRBJ2-1; V: TRBV7-3; CDR3: CASSLGTGTYNEQFF
J: TRBJ1-1; V: TRBV5-1; CDR3: CASSARQGAVNTEAFF